This record covers a single T cell receptor (beta chain). Its recognized antigen is unknown. There are no base qualities to consult, and no much larger clone falls within one base. The donors belonged to the validation cohort of 90 to 150 subjects, which was separate from the roughly 670-subject first cohort. These data belong to a study of cytomegalovirus exposure and HLA in healthy donors listed by TCRdb under 2017. With respect to the entire study: According to a later analysis, one platform produced both the 110 or so validation repertoires and the approximately 600 repertoires of the first cohort. The study was designed to test whether signatures of past pathogen exposure could be identified by cataloging public T cell receptors. A separate validation cohort of 100 to 150 different subjects was used in addition to the 666-subject first cohort. To predict cytomegalovirus infection status, the study brought together high-throughput TCR immunosequencing, statistical association of individual TCRs with disease status, and machine learning.

Libraries were built with the immunoSEQ multiplex PCR assay. As for the original processing: To diagnose cytomegalovirus status from the catalog of TCR beta chain sequences, a statistical classification framework was built. Drawn from immuneACCESS, this table holds only the in-frame rearrangements with V and J called that TCRdb kept. Clones are partly lost; checked studies trace under half to an unresolved V gene and leave the rest unexplained. The V and J calls and clone size come from that table; D and trimming were worked out from the DNA. The table for this sample lists about 150,000 clones; more than 70% of them were counted only once. The ten largest clones take up about 2.2% of the sample. The research as a whole found: Most TCR sequences were observed very rarely across donors, whereas some public TCRs were present in many individuals. In both the original and validation cohorts, the classifier was reported to diagnose cytomegalovirus status with high specificity and sensitivity. Three of the identified cytomegalovirus-associated TCR beta chains were confirmed in vitro to be specific for cytomegalovirus antigens. Subsequent analysis determined that TCRs grouped into clusters in the first cohort also showed a tendency toward co-occurrence across the 120 or so validation repertoires, and about 93% of cluster scores exceeded 0. The study gave a list of roughly 150 TCR beta chains associated with cytomegalovirus. A later analysis lacked HLA typing for the validation cohort, so it scored co-occurrence in that cohort across all 110 or so repertoires. The authors suggested that the approach could potentially be generalized to other disease states and immunological phenotypes.

The CDR3 numbers 15 residues from cysteine through phenylalanine. The only DNA kept is the CDR3, 45 bases in frame from the first base. V is pared back by 3 bases and J by 4 bases, with 13 bases lying between the germline termini. The germline V gene sets CDR1 to SGHTA and CDR2 to FQGNSA. The sample taken for sequencing was PBMCs. The clonotype originates from a human donor in good health. Recombination connected TRBV7-2 to TRBJ2-1, with a weak D call of TRBD2 (8 bases match). The CDR3: CASSFSGTEYNEQFF. The DNA is as follows: TGTGCCAGCAGCTTTAGCGGGACAGAATACAATGAGCAGTTCTTC.